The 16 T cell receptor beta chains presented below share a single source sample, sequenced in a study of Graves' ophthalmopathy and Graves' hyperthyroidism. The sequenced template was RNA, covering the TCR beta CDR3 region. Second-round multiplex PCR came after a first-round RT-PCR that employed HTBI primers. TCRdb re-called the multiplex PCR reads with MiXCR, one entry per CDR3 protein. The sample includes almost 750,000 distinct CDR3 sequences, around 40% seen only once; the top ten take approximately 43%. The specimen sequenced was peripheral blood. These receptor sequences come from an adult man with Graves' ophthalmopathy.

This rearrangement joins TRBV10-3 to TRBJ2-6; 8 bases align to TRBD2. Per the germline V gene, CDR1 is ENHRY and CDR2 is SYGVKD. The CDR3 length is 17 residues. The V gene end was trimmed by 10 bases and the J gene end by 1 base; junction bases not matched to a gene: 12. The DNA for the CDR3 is TGTGCCAGCAGCCGATCGGGGGGGAGGTCTGGGGCCAACGTCCTGACTTTC. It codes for CASSRSGGRSGANVLTF.

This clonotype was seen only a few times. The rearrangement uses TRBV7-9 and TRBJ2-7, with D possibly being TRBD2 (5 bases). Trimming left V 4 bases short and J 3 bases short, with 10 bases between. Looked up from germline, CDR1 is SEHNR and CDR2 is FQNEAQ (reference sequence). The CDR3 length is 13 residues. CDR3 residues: CASSSPRDYEQYF. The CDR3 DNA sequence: TGTGCCAGCAGCTCCCCTCGGGACTACGAGCAGTACTTC.

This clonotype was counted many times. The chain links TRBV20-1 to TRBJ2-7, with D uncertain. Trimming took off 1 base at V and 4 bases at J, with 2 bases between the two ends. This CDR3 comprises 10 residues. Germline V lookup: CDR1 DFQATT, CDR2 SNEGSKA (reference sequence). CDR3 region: CSARVYEQYF. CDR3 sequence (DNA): TGCAGTGCTAGAGTGTACGAGCAGTACTTC.

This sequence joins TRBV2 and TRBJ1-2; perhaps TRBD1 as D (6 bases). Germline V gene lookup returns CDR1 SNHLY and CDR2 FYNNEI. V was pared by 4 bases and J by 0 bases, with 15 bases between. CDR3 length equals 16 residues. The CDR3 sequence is CASSGERGGANYGYTF. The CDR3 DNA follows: TGTGCCAGCAGTGGGGAGAGGGGGGGAGCTAACTATGGCTACACCTTC.

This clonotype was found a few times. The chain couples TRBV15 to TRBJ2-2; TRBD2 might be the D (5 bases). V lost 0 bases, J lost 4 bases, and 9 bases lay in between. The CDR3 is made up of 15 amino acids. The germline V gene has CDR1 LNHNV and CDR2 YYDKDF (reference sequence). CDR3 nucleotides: TGTGCCACCAGCAGAGATCTCGGGGTCACCGGGGAGCTGTTTTTT. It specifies CATSRDLGVTGELFF.

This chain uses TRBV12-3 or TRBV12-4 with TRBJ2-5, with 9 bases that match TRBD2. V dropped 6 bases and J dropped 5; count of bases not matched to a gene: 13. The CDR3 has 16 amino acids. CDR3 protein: CASSQGSSGIDETQYF. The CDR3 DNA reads TGTGCCAGCAGCCAAGGGTCTAGCGGGATCGACGAGACCCAGTACTTC.

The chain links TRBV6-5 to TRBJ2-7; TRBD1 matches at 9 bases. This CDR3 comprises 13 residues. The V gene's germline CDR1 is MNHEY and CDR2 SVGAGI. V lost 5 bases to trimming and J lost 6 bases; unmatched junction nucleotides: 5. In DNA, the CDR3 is TGTGCCAGCAGTAACAGGGGGCCTGGCGAGCAGTACTTC. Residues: CASSNRGPGEQYF.

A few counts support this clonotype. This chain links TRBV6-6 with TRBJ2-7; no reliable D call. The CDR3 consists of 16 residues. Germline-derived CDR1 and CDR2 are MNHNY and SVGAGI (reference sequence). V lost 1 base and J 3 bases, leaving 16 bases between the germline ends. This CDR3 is CASSYLIPARSYEQYF. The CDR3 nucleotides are TGTGCCAGCAGTTACTTAATCCCAGCCCGCAGCTACGAGCAGTACTTC.

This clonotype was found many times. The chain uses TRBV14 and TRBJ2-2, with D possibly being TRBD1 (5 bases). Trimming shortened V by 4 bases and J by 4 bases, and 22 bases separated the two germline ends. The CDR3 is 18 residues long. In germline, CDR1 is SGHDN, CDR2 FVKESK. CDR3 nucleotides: TGTGCCAGCAGCCGAAGGTCAGGGAACCAACGACCCACCGGGGAGCTGTTTTTT. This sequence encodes CASSRRSGNQRPTGELFF.

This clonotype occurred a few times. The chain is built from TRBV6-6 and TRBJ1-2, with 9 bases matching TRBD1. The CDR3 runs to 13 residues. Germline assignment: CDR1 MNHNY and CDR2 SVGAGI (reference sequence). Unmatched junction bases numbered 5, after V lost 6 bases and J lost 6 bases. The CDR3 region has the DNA TGTGCCAGCAGCCCGGACAGGGGACATGGCTACACCTTC. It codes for CASSPDRGHGYTF.

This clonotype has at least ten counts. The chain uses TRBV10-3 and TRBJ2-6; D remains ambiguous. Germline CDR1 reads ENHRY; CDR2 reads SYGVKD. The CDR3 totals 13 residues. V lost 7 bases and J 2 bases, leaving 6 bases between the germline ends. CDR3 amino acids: CAINQAGANVLTF. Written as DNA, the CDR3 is TGTGCCATCAACCAGGCTGGGGCCAACGTCCTGACTTTC.

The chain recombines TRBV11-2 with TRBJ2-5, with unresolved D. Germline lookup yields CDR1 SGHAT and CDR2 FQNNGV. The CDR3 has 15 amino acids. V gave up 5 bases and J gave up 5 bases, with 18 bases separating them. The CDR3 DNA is TGTGCCAGCAGCCAAGATACGTGGAGCGCCGAGACCCAGTACTTC. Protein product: CASSQDTWSAETQYF. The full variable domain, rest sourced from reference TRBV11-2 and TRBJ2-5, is EAGVAQSPRYKIIEKRQSVAFWCNPISGHATLYWYQQILGQGPKLLIQFQNNGVVDDSQLPKDRFSAERLKGVDSTLKIQPAKLEDSAVYLCASSQDTWSAETQYFGPGTRLLVL.

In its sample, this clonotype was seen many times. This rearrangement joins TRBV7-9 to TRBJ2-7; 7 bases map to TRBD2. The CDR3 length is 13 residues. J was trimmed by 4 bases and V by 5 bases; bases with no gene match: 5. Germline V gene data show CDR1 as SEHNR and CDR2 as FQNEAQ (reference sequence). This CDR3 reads CASSRTRLYEQYF. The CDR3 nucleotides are TGTGCCAGCAGCCGGACTAGGCTGTACGAGCAGTACTTC.

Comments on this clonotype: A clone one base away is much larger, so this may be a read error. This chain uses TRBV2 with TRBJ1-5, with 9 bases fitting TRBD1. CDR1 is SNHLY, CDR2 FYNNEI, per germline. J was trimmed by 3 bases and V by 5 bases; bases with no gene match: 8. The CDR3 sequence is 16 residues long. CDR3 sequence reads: CASSIQGAVDNQPQHF. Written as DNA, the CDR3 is TGTGCCAGCAGTATACAGGGGGCAGTTGACAATCAGCCCCAGCATTTT.

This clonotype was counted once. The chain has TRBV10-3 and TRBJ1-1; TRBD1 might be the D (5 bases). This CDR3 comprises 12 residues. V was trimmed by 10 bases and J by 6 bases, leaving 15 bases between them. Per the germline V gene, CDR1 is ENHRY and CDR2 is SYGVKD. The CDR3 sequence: CASSGRDAEAFF. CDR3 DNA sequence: TGTGCCAGCTCAGGCAGGGACGCTGAAGCTTTCTTT.

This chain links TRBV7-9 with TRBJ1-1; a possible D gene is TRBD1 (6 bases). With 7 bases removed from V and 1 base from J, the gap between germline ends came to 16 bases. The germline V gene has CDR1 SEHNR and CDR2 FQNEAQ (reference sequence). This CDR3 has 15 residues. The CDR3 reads CASTKSGTPNTEAFF. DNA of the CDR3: TGTGCCAGCACCAAGTCAGGGACACCGAACACTGAAGCTTTCTTT.